The clone carrying this T cell receptor beta chain was seen a few times. This entry comes from a study of CD8 T cells in ankylosing spondylitis. The CDR3 extends over 13 amino acids. V lost 6 bases to trimming and J lost 7 bases; unmatched junction nucleotides: 5. Germline CDR1 reads MNHEY; CDR2 reads SVGEGT. One entry per CDR3 protein, called by TCRdb with MiXCR from the 5' RACE reads. The sample has about 140,000 distinct CDR3 sequences, roughly 8.8% seen once; the top ten hold under 7.5%. The sequenced sample was synovial fluid, either unsorted or a sorted T cell fraction (not recorded which). This sequence joins TRBV6-2 or TRBV6-3 and TRBJ1-4, with 7 nucleotides matching TRBD1. This TCR came from a male donor with ankylosing spondylitis. CDR3: CASSPGTVEKLFF. CDR3 coding DNA: TGTGCCAGCAGCCCCGGGACAGTTGAAAAACTGTTTTTT.